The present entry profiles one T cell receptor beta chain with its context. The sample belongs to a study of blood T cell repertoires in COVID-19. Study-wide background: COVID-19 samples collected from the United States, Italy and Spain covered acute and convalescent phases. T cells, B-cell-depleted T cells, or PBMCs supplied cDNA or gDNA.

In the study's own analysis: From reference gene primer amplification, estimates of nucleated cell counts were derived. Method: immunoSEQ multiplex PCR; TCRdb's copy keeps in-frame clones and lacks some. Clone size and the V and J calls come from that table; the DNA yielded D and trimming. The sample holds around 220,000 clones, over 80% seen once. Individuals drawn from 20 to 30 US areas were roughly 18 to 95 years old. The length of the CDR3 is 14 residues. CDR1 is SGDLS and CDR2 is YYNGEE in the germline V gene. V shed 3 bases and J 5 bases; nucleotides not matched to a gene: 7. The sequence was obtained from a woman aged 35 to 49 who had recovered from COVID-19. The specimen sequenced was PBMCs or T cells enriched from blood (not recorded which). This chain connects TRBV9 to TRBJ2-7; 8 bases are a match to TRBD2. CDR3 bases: TGTGCCAGCAGCGCTGGGACTAGTTACCACGAGCAGTACTTC. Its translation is CASSAGTSYHEQYF.